This TCR beta chain was recovered during a study of blood T cell repertoires in COVID-19. Overall study context: The study drew acute and convalescent COVID-19 samples from the United States, Italy and Spain. Sample material is recorded as cDNA or gDNA derived from T cells, B-cell-depleted T cells, or PBMCs.

The V gene lost 6 bases and the J gene lost 11 bases, with 14 bases spanning the gap. The CDR3 runs 12 residues. The germline CDR1 and CDR2 sequences are MNHEY and SVGAGI. In the authors' workflow: The assay estimated nucleated cells by amplifying reference gene primers. TCRdb keeps only in-frame clones here, not all; method: immunoSEQ multiplex PCR. That table is the source of V, J and clone size, and D and trimming were worked out from the DNA. The data show over 250,000 clones, over 75% seen once. The sequencing input was peripheral blood. The TCR originated in a human donor in a cohort sampled during active COVID-19. The chain uses TRBV6-5 and TRBJ1-5, with D possibly TRBD1 on 5 matching bases. The DNA of the CDR3 is TGTGCCAGCAGAGCGATCGGGGGGACCCAGCATTTT. The encoded protein is CASRAIGGTQHF.